These 9 T cell receptor beta chains originate from one sample sequenced in a study of T cell responses to AZD1222 COVID-19 vaccine. Sequencing used immunoSEQ multiplex PCR; TCRdb keeps in-frame clones, though not all of them. The profile covers fewer than 150,000 clones, with about nine tenths appearing a single time and approximately 1.6% taken by the ten largest. The sequences come from peripheral blood, collected 28 days after the second AZD1222 dose. These receptors were taken from an adult who received the AZD1222 COVID-19 vaccine.

This clone appeared a single time. The chain is built from TRBV5-6 and TRBJ1-2, with D hard to call. The ends were cut back, 4 bases at V and 1 base at J, with 11 bases in the middle. Per the germline V gene, CDR1 is SGHDT and CDR2 is YYEEEE. The CDR3 totals 14 residues. The CDR3 DNA sequence: TGTGCCAGCAGCCCTAACGGACTTAACTATGGCTACACCTTC. Amino acids: CASSPNGLNYGYTF.

The chain employs TRBV7-8 and TRBJ1-1; D not resolved. V lost 1 base and J 1 base, leaving 10 bases between the germline ends. Per germline, CDR1 SGHVS and CDR2 FQNEAQ. CDR3 length: 15 residues. The CDR3 coding sequence is TGTGCCAGCAGCTTAGGATGGAGCGCGAACACTGAAGCTTTCTTT. Amino acid sequence: CASSLGWSANTEAFF.

The chain employs TRBV5-4 and TRBJ2-7, with 13 bases identical to TRBD2. With V trimmed by 3 bases and J by 2 bases, 5 bases remained unmatched. The CDR3 is 16 residues long. Germline V gene sequence: CDR1 SGHNT, CDR2 YYREEE (reference sequence). CDR3 loop: CASSSTGTSGAYEQYF. CDR3 nucleotide sequence: TGTGCCAGCAGCTCGACCGGGACTAGCGGGGCCTACGAGCAGTACTTC.

The rearrangement links TRBV7-3 to TRBJ2-3; 11 bases agree with TRBD2. V shed 5 bases, J shed 3 bases, and the junction held 4 bases outside the gene matches. CDR3 length equals 15 residues. Germline lookup yields CDR1 SGHTA and CDR2 FQGTGA. CDR3 bases: TGTGCCAGCAGCGCCTGGACTAGCGGGACAGATACGCAGTATTTT. This gives the protein CASSAWTSGTDTQYF.

This clone was recorded a few times. The chain joins TRBV27 to TRBJ1-2; unclear D gene. The V end was cut by 0 bases, the J end by 3 bases, with 8 bases between. The CDR3 length is 14 residues. Per germline, CDR1 MNHEY and CDR2 SMNVEV (reference sequence). CDR3: CASSLSQDYYGYTF. The CDR3 DNA follows: TGTGCCAGCAGTTTATCGCAGGATTACTATGGCTACACCTTC.

This chain joins TRBV28 and TRBJ1-1; D gene uncertain. CDR3 length: 13 amino acids. Germline V gene lookup returns CDR1 MDHEN and CDR2 SYDVKM. V gave up 2 bases and J gave up 0 bases, with 4 bases separating them. CDR3 DNA: TGTGCCAGCAGTTTACCAGTGAACACTGAAGCTTTCTTT. Its translation is CASSLPVNTEAFF.

V is TRBV6-1 and J is TRBJ1-1; 8 nucleotides match TRBD1. From germline, CDR1 is MNHNS and CDR2 SASEGT. The V and J ends lost 2 bases and 4 bases, in that order; junction bases with no gene match: 6. The CDR3 loop spans 15 amino acids. This CDR3 reads CASSESQGAGTEAFF. In DNA form, the CDR3 reads TGTGCCAGCAGTGAATCCCAGGGGGCAGGCACTGAAGCTTTCTTT.

The rearrangement links TRBV15 to TRBJ2-7; D gene unclear. This CDR3 is 16 amino acids long. Germline V gene sequence: CDR1 LNHNV, CDR2 YYDKDF (reference sequence). Deletions cut 0 bases from V and 2 bases from J, with 14 bases between. The CDR3 region is CATSRDRGPSAYEQYF. In DNA form, the CDR3 reads TGTGCCACCAGCAGAGATCGTGGACCCTCGGCCTACGAGCAGTACTTC.

The V gene is TRBV7-2, the J gene TRBJ1-5; no clear D. CDR3 length: 14 residues. The germline CDR1 and CDR2 sequences are SGHTA and FQGNSA. V dropped 2 bases and J dropped 5 bases, with 10 bases sitting between them. The CDR3 nucleotides are TGTGCCAGCAGCTTAAACGTAGGTTATCAGCCCCAGCATTTT. Amino acids: CASSLNVGYQPQHF.